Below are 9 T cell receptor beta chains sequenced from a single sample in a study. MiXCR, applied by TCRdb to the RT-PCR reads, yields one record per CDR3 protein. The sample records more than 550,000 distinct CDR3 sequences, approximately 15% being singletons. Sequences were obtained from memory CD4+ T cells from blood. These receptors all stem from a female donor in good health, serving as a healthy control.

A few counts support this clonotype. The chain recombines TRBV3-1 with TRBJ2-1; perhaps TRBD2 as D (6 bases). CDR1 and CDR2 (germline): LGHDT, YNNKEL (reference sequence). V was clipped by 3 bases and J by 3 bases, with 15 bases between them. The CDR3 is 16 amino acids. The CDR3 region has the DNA TGTGCCAGCAGCCACCTAGCGTCCACAAACTACAATGAGCAGTTCTTC. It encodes CASSHLASTNYNEQFF.

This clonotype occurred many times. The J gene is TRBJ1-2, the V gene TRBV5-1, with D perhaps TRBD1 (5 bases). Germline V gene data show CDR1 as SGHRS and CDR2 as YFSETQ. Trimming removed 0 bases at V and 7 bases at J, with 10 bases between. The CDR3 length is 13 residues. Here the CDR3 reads CASSLAQGGGYTF. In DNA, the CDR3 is TGCGCCAGCAGCTTGGCTCAGGGCGGTGGCTACACCTTC.

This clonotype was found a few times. The CDR3 is CASSLTPAEPQHF. The CDR3 DNA reads TGTGCCAGCAGCTTAACCCCAGCGGAGCCCCAGCATTTT. The rearrangement links TRBV7-8 to TRBJ1-5; D is unresolved. Germline loops: CDR1 SGHVS, CDR2 FQNEAQ. This CDR3 has 13 amino acids. The V and J ends lost 2 bases and 8 bases respectively, with 10 bases between them.

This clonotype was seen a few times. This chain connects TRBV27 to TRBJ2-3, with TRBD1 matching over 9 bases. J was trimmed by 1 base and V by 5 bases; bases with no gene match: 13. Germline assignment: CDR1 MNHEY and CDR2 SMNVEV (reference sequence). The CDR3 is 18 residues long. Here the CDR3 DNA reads TGTGCCAGCAGTCGTACAACATTCCGGGACAGGGGCACAGATACGCAGTATTTT. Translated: CASSRTTFRDRGTDTQYF.

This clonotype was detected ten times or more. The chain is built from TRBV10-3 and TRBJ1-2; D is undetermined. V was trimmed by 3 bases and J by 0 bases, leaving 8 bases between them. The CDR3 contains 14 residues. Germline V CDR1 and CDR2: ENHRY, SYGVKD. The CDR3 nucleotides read TGTGCCATCAGTGATTCCGGGACTAACTATGGCTACACCTTC. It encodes CAISDSGTNYGYTF.

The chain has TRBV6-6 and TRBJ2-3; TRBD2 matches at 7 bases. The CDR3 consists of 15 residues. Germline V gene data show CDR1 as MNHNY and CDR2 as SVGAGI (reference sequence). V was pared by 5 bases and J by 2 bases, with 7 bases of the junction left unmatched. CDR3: CASSRTRDYTDTQYF. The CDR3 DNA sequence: TGTGCCAGCAGTCGAACCCGGGACTACACAGATACGCAGTATTTT.

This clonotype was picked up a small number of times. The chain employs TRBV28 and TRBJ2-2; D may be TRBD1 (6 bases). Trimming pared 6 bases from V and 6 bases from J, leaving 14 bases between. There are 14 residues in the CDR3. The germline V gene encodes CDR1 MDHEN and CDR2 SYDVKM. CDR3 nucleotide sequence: TGTGCCAGCAGCTCCCAGGGGATGTCCGGGGAGCTGTTTTTT. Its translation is CASSSQGMSGELFF.

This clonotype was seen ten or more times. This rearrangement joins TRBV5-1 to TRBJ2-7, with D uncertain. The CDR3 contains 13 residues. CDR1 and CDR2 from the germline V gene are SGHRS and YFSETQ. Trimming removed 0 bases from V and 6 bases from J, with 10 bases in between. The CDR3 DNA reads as TGCGCCAGCAGCTTGGGGCTGGCGACCGAGCAGTACTTC. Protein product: CASSLGLATEQYF.

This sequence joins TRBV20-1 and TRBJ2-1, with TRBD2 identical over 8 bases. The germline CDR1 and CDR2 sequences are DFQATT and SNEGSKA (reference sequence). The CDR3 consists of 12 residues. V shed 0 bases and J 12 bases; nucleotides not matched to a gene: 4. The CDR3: CSARDPGTRQFF. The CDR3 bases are TGCAGTGCTAGAGATCCGGGGACTAGGCAGTTCTTC.